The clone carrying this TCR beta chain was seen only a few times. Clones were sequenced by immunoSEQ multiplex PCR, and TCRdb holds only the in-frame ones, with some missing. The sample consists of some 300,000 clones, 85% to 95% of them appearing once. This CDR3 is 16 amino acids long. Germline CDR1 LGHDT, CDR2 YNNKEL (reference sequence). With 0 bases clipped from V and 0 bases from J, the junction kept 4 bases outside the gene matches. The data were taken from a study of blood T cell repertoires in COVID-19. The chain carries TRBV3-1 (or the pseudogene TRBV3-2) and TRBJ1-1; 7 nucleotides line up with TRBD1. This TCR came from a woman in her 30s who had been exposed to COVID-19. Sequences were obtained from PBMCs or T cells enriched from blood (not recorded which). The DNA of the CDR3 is TGTGCCAGCAGCCAAGAGGCACAGGGGTTGAACACTGAAGCTTTCTTT. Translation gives CASSQEAQGLNTEAFF.